This T cell receptor beta chain was profiled in a study of blood T cell repertoires in COVID-19. On the study more broadly: Sources were T cells, B-cell-depleted T cells, or PBMCs; the material itself was cDNA or gDNA.

TCRdb keeps only in-frame clones here, not all; method: immunoSEQ multiplex PCR. In the table there are about 55,000 clones, 75% to 85% of which are singletons. The CDR3 runs 16 residues. Germline CDR1 reads LNHDA; CDR2 reads SQIVND (reference sequence). V was trimmed by 7 bases and J by 0 bases, leaving 15 bases between them. The chain carries TRBV19 and TRBJ2-2, with D perhaps matching TRBD1 (5 bases). The clonotype was recovered from a human donor in a cohort sampled during active COVID-19. Sequencing was carried out using peripheral blood. The CDR3 region has the DNA TGTGCCAGTACCCCCCCCGGCAGGGCGAACACCGGGGAGCTGTTTTTT. Translated, it gives CASTPPGRANTGELFF. Complete variable domain (other parts from reference TRBV19 and TRBJ2-2): DGGITQSPKYLFRKEGQNVTLSCEQNLNHDAMYWYRQDPGQGLRLIYYSQIVNDFQKGDIAEGYSVSREKKESFPLTVTSAQKNPTAFYLCASTPPGRANTGELFFGEGSRLTVL.